This T cell receptor beta chain emerged from a study of blood T cell repertoires in COVID-19. The CDR3 loop spans 14 amino acids. Germline lookup yields CDR1 SEHNR and CDR2 FQNEAQ (reference sequence). V trimming: 3 bases; J trimming: 6 bases; junction bases outside the gene matches: 5. Produced via immunoSEQ multiplex PCR; TCRdb's table is partial and in-frame only. The table lists 180,000 or so clones, around 85% of them singletons. This clone has a count of ten or more. This clonotype was sampled from a man aged 60 to 69 who had recovered from COVID-19. The sample was peripheral blood. The V call is TRBV7-9, the J call TRBJ2-7, with TRBD1 identical over 10 bases. The CDR3 coding sequence is TGTGCCAGCAGCTTCTCGACAGGGGGCGGCGAGCAGTACTTC. Encoded protein: CASSFSTGGGEQYF. Full variable domain (outside the CDR3, taken from reference TRBV7-9 and TRBJ2-7): DTGVSQNPRHKITKRGQNVTFRCDPISEHNRLYWYRQTLGQGPEFLTYFQNEAQLEKSRLLSDRFSAERPKGSFSTLEIQRTEQGDSAMYLCASSFSTGGGEQYFGPGTRLTVT.